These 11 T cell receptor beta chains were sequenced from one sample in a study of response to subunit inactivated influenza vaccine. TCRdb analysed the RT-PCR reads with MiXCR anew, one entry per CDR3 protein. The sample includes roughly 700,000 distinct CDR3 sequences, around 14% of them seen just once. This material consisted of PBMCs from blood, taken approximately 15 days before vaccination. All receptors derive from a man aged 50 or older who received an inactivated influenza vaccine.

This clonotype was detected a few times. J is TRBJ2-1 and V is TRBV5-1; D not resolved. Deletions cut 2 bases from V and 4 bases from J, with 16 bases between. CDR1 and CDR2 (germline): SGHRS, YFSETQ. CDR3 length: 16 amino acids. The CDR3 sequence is CASSLLATSDYNEQFF. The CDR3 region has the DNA TGCGCCAGCAGCTTATTGGCGACATCGGATTACAATGAGCAGTTCTTC.

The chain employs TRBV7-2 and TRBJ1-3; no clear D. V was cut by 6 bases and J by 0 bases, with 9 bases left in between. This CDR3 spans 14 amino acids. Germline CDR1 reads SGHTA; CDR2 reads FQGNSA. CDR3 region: CASSRPGSGNTIYF. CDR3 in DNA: TGTGCCAGCAGTCGCCCGGGCTCTGGAAACACCATATATTTT. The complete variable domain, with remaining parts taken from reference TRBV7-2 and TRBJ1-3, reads GAGVSQSPSNKVTEKGKDVELRCDPISGHTALYWYRQSLGQGLEFLIYFQGNSAPDKSGLPSDRFSAERTGGSVSTLTIQRTQQEDSAVYLCASSRPGSGNTIYFGEGSWLTVV.

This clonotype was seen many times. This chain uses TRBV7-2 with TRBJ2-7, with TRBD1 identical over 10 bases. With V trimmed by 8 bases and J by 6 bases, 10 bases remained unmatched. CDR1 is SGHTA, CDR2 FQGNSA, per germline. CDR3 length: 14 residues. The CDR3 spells CASGPPGTGAEQYF. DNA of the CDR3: TGTGCCAGCGGTCCCCCGGGGACAGGGGCCGAGCAGTACTTC.

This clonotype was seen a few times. Written as DNA, the CDR3 is TGCGCCAGCAGCTTGATGTTGGGGACGGTCACAGATACGCAGTATTTT. Translated, it gives CASSLMLGTVTDTQYF. This chain uses TRBV5-1 with TRBJ2-3; the D call may be TRBD1 or TRBD2 (5 bases each). Germline-derived CDR1 and CDR2 are SGHRS and YFSETQ. Trimming pared 1 base from V and 2 bases from J, leaving 14 bases between. The CDR3 consists of 16 residues.

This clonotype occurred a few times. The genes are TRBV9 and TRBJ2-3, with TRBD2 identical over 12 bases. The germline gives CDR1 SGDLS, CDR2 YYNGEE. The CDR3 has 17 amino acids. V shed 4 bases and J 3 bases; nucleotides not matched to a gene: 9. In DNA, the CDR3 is TGTGCCAGCAGCTATATCCCCCTAGCGGGAGGGACAGATACGCAGTATTTT. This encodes CASSYIPLAGGTDTQYF. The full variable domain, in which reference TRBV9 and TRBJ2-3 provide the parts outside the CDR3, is DSGVTQTPKHLITATGQRVTLRCSPRSGDLSVYWYQQSLDQGLQFLIQYYNGEERAKGNILERFSAQQFPDLHSELNLSSLELGDSALYFCASSYIPLAGGTDTQYFGPGTRLTVL.

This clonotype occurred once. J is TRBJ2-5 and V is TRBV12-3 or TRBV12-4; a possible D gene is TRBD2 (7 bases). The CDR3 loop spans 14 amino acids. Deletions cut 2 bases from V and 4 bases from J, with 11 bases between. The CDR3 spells CASSLWGGRETQYF. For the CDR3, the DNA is TGTGCCAGCAGTTTATGGGGGGGCAGAGAGACCCAGTACTTC.

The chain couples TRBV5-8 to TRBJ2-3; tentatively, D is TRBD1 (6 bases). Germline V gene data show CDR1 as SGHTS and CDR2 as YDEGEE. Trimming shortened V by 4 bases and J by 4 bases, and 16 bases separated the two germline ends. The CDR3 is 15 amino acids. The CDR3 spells CASSIPHRVADTQYF. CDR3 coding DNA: TGTGCCAGCAGCATCCCTCACAGGGTGGCAGATACGCAGTATTTT.

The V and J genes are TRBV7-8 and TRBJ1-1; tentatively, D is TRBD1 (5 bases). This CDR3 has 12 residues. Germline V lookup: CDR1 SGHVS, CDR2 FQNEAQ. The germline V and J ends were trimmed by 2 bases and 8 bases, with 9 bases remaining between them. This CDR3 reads CASSLFRDEAFF. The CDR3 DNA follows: TGTGCCAGCAGCTTATTCAGGGACGAAGCTTTCTTT.

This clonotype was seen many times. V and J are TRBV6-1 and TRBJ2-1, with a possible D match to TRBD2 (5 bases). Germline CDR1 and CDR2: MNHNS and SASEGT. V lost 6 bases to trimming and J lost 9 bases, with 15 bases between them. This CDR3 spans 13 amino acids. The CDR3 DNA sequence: TGTGCCAGCAGCCCCCCCGGGAATCGTGAGCAGTTCTTC. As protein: CASSPPGNREQFF.

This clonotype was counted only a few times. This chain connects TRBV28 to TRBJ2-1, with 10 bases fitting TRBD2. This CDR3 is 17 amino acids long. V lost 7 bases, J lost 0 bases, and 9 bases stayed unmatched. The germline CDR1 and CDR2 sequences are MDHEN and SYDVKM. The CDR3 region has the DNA TGTGCCAGCAATAGCGGGGGGCTTGCCATCTCCTACAATGAGCAGTTCTTC. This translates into CASNSGGLAISYNEQFF.

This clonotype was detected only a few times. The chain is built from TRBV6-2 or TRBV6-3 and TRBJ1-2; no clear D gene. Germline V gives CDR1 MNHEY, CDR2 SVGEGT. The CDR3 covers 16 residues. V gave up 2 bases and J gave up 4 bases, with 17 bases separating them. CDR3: CASSYIDRPVGYGYTF. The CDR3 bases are TGTGCCAGCAGTTACATAGATCGGCCCGTCGGCTATGGCTACACCTTC.